These T cell receptor beta chains were read from a single sample in a study of blood T cell repertoires in COVID-19. Clones were read by immunoSEQ multiplex PCR, and TCRdb kept only the in-frame ones, dropping some. The sample carries about 91,000 clones, roughly 88% recorded once. Input material: peripheral blood. These receptors were obtained from a woman aged 65 to 85 with acute or convalescent COVID-19. Both conserved end residues are trimmed from each CDR3. The D gene is left open where the match is weak. Clone size appears in some rows only: once, few, many, or a class for an expanded clone.

V	D	size	J	CDR3
TRBV11-2	-	once	TRBJ1-1	ASSSLAGGAAF
TRBV5-6	-	-	TRBJ2-7	ASSRVSRSYEQY
TRBV5-1	-	-	TRBJ1-3	ASSLAGSGNTIY
TRBV9	-	-	TRBJ2-2	ASSVDRFDTGELF
TRBV29-1	TRBD2	-	TRBJ2-3	SVNRGGYSTDTQY
TRBV7-7	-	-	TRBJ2-1	ASSLGAGPGNEQF
TRBV12-3/TRBV12-4	-	-	TRBJ2-4	ASSWDKKNIQY
TRBV5-1	TRBD1	-	TRBJ1-4	ASSLAGRQGRANEKLF
TRBV28	-	once	TRBJ1-5	ASSFDAGGNQPQH
TRBV6-5	TRBD2	-	TRBJ2-7	ASSYGGGSYEQY
TRBV3-1/TRBV3-2	-	-	TRBJ2-4	ASSQGRGNIQY
TRBV9	TRBD2	once	TRBJ2-3	ASSASGTRTDTQY
TRBV24-1	-	-	TRBJ2-7	ATSDPTGISDEQY
TRBV23-1	TRBD1	-	TRBJ2-7	ASSQRQGLSYEQY
TRBV7-9	TRBD1	once	TRBJ2-1	ASSSTSGQGAYEQF
TRBV5-5	TRBD2	-	TRBJ2-7	ASSIVNRGLAGVIGYEQY
TRBV5-6	TRBD1	-	TRBJ2-5	ASSSGQGPSN
TRBV6-6	-	-	TRBJ2-3	ATSGEGGTDTQY
TRBV5-1	TRBD1	-	TRBJ2-7	ASSPGTGTKSYEQY
TRBV7-2	-	-	TRBJ1-3	ASSLAMVETGNTIY
TRBV28	-	-	TRBJ2-7	ASSLNRPYEQY
TRBV15	-	-	TRBJ2-7	ATRRTGAYEQY
TRBV5-5	TRBD1	-	TRBJ1-4	ASSLWDRDDEKLF
TRBV30	-	-	TRBJ1-1	AWSQGIMTEAF
TRBV5-4	-	-	TRBJ1-2	ASSLDGGLHGYT
TRBV4-2	TRBD2	-	TRBJ2-3	ASSQDGSGGGGDTQY